Each of the 18 T cell receptor beta chains below was sequenced from the same sample in a study of CD8 T cells in Susac syndrome. Roughly 0.45 to 1 ug RNA was reverse transcribed with random hexamers. Each CDR3 protein is one row after TCRdb ran MiXCR on the immunoSEQ multiplex PCR reads. Of 180,000 or so distinct CDR3 sequences in the sample, more than 90% were seen once. Sequencing input: CD4+ T cells from PBMCs. The receptors here all came from a human donor in good health.

V and J are TRBV4-3 and TRBJ1-2, with TRBD1 matching over 9 bases. The CDR3 is 15 residues long. The junction had 11 bases not matched to a gene; V was cut back by 4 bases and J by 8 bases. Looked up from germline, CDR1 is LGHNA and CDR2 is YSLEER. CDR3 sequence reads: CASSPGTGPWEGYTF. The CDR3 bases are TGCGCCAGCAGCCCAGGGACAGGGCCGTGGGAGGGCTACACCTTC.

The chain uses TRBV7-2 and TRBJ2-5; D is ambiguous. Germline loops: CDR1 SGHTA, CDR2 FQGNSA. CDR3 length equals 14 residues. The V and J ends lost 0 bases and 0 bases respectively, with 5 bases between them. CDR3 sequence: CASSLARDQETQYF. The CDR3, as DNA: TGTGCCAGCAGCTTAGCAAGGGACCAAGAGACCCAGTACTTC.

The chain is built from TRBV7-2 and TRBJ2-2; 7 positions match TRBD2. Germline lookup yields CDR1 SGHTA and CDR2 FQGNSA. The CDR3 runs to 16 residues. V dropped 4 bases and J dropped 1; count of bases not matched to a gene: 6. The chain's CDR3 is CASSSQAGLNTGELFF. CDR3 in DNA: TGTGCCAGCAGCTCCCAAGCGGGGCTGAACACCGGGGAGCTGTTTTTT.

The chain uses TRBV9 and TRBJ2-7, with TRBD1 matching 8 bases. The CDR3 is made up of 14 amino acids. From germline, CDR1 is SGDLS and CDR2 YYNGEE. The V gene end was trimmed by 3 bases and the J gene end by 3 bases; junction bases not matched to a gene: 5. The CDR3 region is CASSAETGGYEQYF. DNA of the CDR3: TGTGCCAGCAGCGCCGAAACAGGGGGCTACGAGCAGTACTTC.

The chain recombines TRBV7-6 with TRBJ2-5, with 9 bases lining up with TRBD2. V lost 6 bases and J lost 5; bases outside the gene matches: 4. This CDR3 is built from 13 residues. Looked up from germline, CDR1 is SGHVS and CDR2 is FNYEAQ. The CDR3 DNA reads as TGTGCCAGCAGGCGACTAGCGGCCGAGACCCAGTACTTC. Translating gives CASRRLAAETQYF.

V and J are TRBV20-1 and TRBJ1-6; the D gene is possibly TRBD1 (5 bases). This CDR3 is 15 amino acids long. V lost 4 bases and J 9 bases, leaving 19 bases between the germline ends. From germline, CDR1 is DFQATT and CDR2 SNEGSKA (reference sequence). The CDR3 here is CSATLPGPEGSPLHF. The CDR3 DNA follows: TGCAGTGCTACCTTACCGGGACCCGAGGGTTCACCCCTCCACTTT.

This chain connects TRBV29-1 to TRBJ2-1; TRBD1 aligns across 10 bases. The CDR3 is 13 amino acids. V gave up 7 bases and J gave up 7 bases; unmatched junction bases: 7. Germline assignment: CDR1 SQVTM and CDR2 ANQGSEA. CDR3 nucleotide sequence: TGCAGCGGTGGGGACAGGGGTTTAAATGAGCAGTTCTTC. Translating gives CSGGDRGLNEQFF.

The J gene is TRBJ2-3, the V gene TRBV13; the D is unclear. The CDR3 totals 16 residues. V was trimmed by 5 bases and J by 6 bases, leaving 21 bases between them. Germline CDR1 PRHDT, CDR2 FYEKMQ (reference sequence). This CDR3 reads CASSLRIELGMDTQYF. CDR3 in DNA: TGTGCCAGCAGCCTCCGAATTGAACTGGGGATGGATACGCAGTATTTT.

This chain uses TRBV6-6 with TRBJ1-1; D unclear. The CDR3 extends over 15 amino acids. CDR1 and CDR2 from the germline V gene are MNHNY and SVGAGI (reference sequence). V gave up 2 bases and J gave up 2 bases, with 12 bases separating them. CDR3: CASSYPRTDNTEAFF. The CDR3 DNA reads as TGTGCCAGCAGTTACCCCAGGACCGATAACACTGAAGCTTTCTTT.

The chain combines TRBV29-1 with TRBJ2-2; 7 bases are shared with TRBD2. Germline assignment: CDR1 SQVTM and CDR2 ANQGSEA. The CDR3 runs to 15 residues. The ends lost 5 bases at V and 3 bases at J; junction bases unmatched: 9. The CDR3 coding sequence is TGCAGCGTTAGTCCGGAAGCGGGGTACACCGGGGAGCTGTTTTTT. Translation: CSVSPEAGYTGELFF.

This clonotype was recorded only once. V and J are TRBV5-4 and TRBJ1-3, with 11 nucleotides matching TRBD1. The CDR3 consists of 16 residues. Germline V gives CDR1 SGHNT, CDR2 YYREEE (reference sequence). With 4 bases clipped from V and 4 bases from J, the junction kept 7 bases outside the gene matches. CDR3 residues: CASSIGQGADGNTIYF. The DNA of the CDR3 is TGTGCCAGCAGCATCGGACAGGGGGCGGACGGAAACACCATATATTTT.

The chain is built from TRBV29-1 and TRBJ1-5, with a weak D call TRBD1 (5 bases). The germline V gene encodes CDR1 SQVTM and CDR2 ANQGSEA. The CDR3 extends over 11 amino acids. The CDR3 nucleotides read TGCAGTGCCTGGGGGGATCAGCCCCAGCATTTT. This sequence encodes CSAWGDQPQHF.

The chain couples TRBV5-4 to TRBJ2-5; the D gene is possibly TRBD1 (5 bases). CDR1 and CDR2 from the germline V gene are SGHNT and YYREEE (reference sequence). The CDR3 contains 15 residues. The V gene lost 4 bases and the J gene lost 2 bases, with 15 bases spanning the gap. CDR3 in amino acids: CASSQNSGRQETQYF. In DNA, the CDR3 is TGTGCCAGCAGCCAGAACTCAGGGCGGCAAGAGACCCAGTACTTC.

This sequence joins TRBV30 and TRBJ2-7; tentative D call: TRBD2 (6 bases). The CDR3 has 16 residues. Deletions cut 3 bases from V and 0 bases from J, with 18 bases between. Looked up from germline, CDR1 is GTSNPN and CDR2 is SVGIG (reference sequence). The CDR3 sequence is CAWRGNVEGSSYEQYF. CDR3 nucleotide sequence: TGTGCCTGGAGGGGTAATGTGGAGGGAAGCTCCTACGAGCAGTACTTC.

V gene TRBV29-1 combines with J gene TRBJ2-4; a weak D match, TRBD1 (6 bases). Germline V gene lookup returns CDR1 SQVTM and CDR2 ANQGSEA. The V end lost 1 base, the J end lost 8 bases, and 12 bases lay between the germline ends. This CDR3 is 13 amino acids long. CDR3 DNA sequence: TGCAGCGTTGAAGGACAGGTTCCTTACATTCAGTACTTC. Translation: CSVEGQVPYIQYF.

The chain recombines TRBV27 with TRBJ1-6, with TRBD1 as a possible D gene (6 bases). This CDR3 comprises 15 residues. Germline CDR1 MNHEY, CDR2 SMNVEV (reference sequence). Trimming took off 4 bases at V and 4 bases at J, with 11 bases between the two ends. The CDR3 region is CASSSGQIYNSPLHF. The CDR3 region has the DNA TGTGCCAGCAGTTCCGGACAGATTTATAATTCACCCCTCCACTTT.

This clonotype was observed once. In DNA form, the CDR3 reads TGCAGCGTTGGGCCAACTAGCGGGGGCACAGATACGCAGTATTTT. Translation: CSVGPTSGGTDTQYF. The V gene is TRBV29-1, the J gene TRBJ2-3; 10 bases align to TRBD2. The V and J ends lost 4 bases and 1 base, in that order; junction bases with no gene match: 5. CDR3 length: 15 amino acids. The germline gives CDR1 SQVTM, CDR2 ANQGSEA.

J is TRBJ2-3 and V is TRBV4-3; no definite D call. The length of the CDR3 is 16 residues. The V gene's germline CDR1 is LGHNA and CDR2 YSLEER. Trimming removed 2 bases at V and 0 bases at J, with 12 bases between. This CDR3 is CASSQSSALSTDTQYF. CDR3 coding DNA: TGCGCCAGCAGCCAATCGTCTGCCCTGAGCACAGATACGCAGTATTTT.